These 27 T cell receptor beta chains were all obtained from the same sample, sequenced in a study of cytomegalovirus exposure and HLA in healthy donors. PCR primers comprised 60 Vbeta and 13 Jbeta primers. The method was immunoSEQ multiplex PCR; TCRdb's version includes in-frame clones alone and lacks a portion of them. The data show 150,000 to 200,000 clones, 75% to 85% seen once. Sequencing was performed on PBMCs. The receptors derive from a woman aged 45-60 years in good health and CMV-seronegative.

This clone showed up just once. J is TRBJ2-5 and V is TRBV18; a weak D match, TRBD2 (6 bases). Germline CDR1 and CDR2: KGHSH and LQKENI. The ends were cut back, 3 bases at V and 3 bases at J, with 11 bases in the middle. This CDR3 comprises 14 residues. The CDR3 loop is CASSPRDFEETQYF. The CDR3, as DNA: TGTGCCAGCTCACCGCGGGACTTCGAAGAGACCCAGTACTTC.

As regards this clone: One junction end disagrees with the germline gene, perhaps due to a read error. CDR3 nucleotide sequence: TGCAGCGTTGAAGATCGAGGGACAGGGGGTTTAGATTTT. Translated: CSVEDRGTGGLDF. The chain joins TRBV29-1 to TRBJ2-3; 11 nucleotides align to TRBD1. CDR1 and CDR2 (germline): SQVTM, ANQGSEA. CDR3 size: 13 residues.

The genes are TRBV6-6 and TRBJ1-5; D may be TRBD1 (6 bases). The CDR3 is made up of 15 amino acids. Trimming took off 2 bases at V and 3 bases at J, with 11 bases between the two ends. Germline V gene lookup returns CDR1 MNHNY and CDR2 SVGAGI (reference sequence). CDR3 DNA sequence: TGTGCCAGCAGTTACATGGACAGTCCCAATCAGCCCCAGCATTTT. Translated, it gives CASSYMDSPNQPQHF.

The J gene is TRBJ2-1, the V gene TRBV4-3, with 9 nucleotides matching TRBD2. Germline trimming cut 1 base from V and 5 bases from J; bases unmatched to any gene: 12. Per the germline V gene, CDR1 is LGHNA and CDR2 is YSLEER. The CDR3 covers 18 residues. CDR3 sequence (DNA): TGCGCCAGCAGCCAAGGAGTGACTAGCGGCGTCGGGGACAATGAGCAGTTCTTC. This translates into CASSQGVTSGVGDNEQFF.

This clone was seen once. The genes are TRBV18 and TRBJ1-1; tentative D call: TRBD1 (5 bases). V lost 4 bases to trimming and J lost 3 bases, with 18 bases between them. Germline-derived CDR1 and CDR2 are KGHSH and LQKENI. CDR3 length: 16 residues. DNA for the CDR3: TGTGCCAGCTCACTTCGTAACCCAGGGCAGCACACTGAAGCTTTCTTT. Protein product: CASSLRNPGQHTEAFF. Full variable domain (remainder filled in from reference TRBV18 and TRBJ1-1): NAGVMQNPRHLVRRRGQEARLRCSPMKGHSHVYWYRQLPEEGLKFMVYLQKENIIDESGMPKERFSAEFPKEGPSILRIQQVVRGDSAAYFCASSLRNPGQHTEAFFGQGTRLTVV.

The rearrangement joins TRBV28 to TRBJ1-3; D is undetermined. Germline V gene sequence: CDR1 MDHEN, CDR2 SYDVKM. V lost 3 bases and J lost 0, with 6 bases in between. The CDR3 sequence is 14 residues long. The CDR3 sequence: CASSLSPSGNTIYF. CDR3 bases: TGTGCCAGCAGTTTGAGCCCCTCTGGAAACACCATATATTTT. The full variable domain, with the rest looked up from reference TRBV28 and TRBJ1-3, is DVKVTQSSRYLVKRTGEKVFLECVQDMDHENMFWYRQDPGLGLRLIYFSYDVKMKEKGDIPEGYSVSREKKERFSLILESASTNQTSMYLCASSLSPSGNTIYFGEGSWLTVV.

On this clone itself: Compared with germline, one end of the junction differs, possibly owing to a read error. V and J are TRBV2 and TRBJ2-5; 8 bases are shared with TRBD2. Germline loops: CDR1 SNHLY, CDR2 FYNNEI. The CDR3 runs 12 residues. The CDR3 sequence is CASGGGQVTQYF. CDR3 coding DNA: TGTGCCAGCGGCGGGGGGCAAGTGACCCAGTACTTC.

The chain uses TRBV5-1 and TRBJ1-4; D possibly corresponds to TRBD1 (5 bases). Germline assignment: CDR1 SGHRS and CDR2 YFSETQ. CDR3 length equals 14 residues. V was trimmed by 7 bases and J by 3 bases, leaving 13 bases between them. CDR3 coding DNA: TGCGCCAGCGGGTCTTCAGGGTCTAATGAAAAACTGTTTTTT. Amino acid sequence: CASGSSGSNEKLFF. The full variable domain, in which reference TRBV5-1 and TRBJ1-4 provide the parts outside the CDR3, is KAGVTQTPRYLIKTRGQQVTLSCSPISGHRSVSWYQQTPGQGLQFLFEYFSETQRNKGNFPGRFSGRQFSNSRSEMNVSTLELGDSALYLCASGSSGSNEKLFFGSGTQLSVL.

The chain recombines TRBV5-8 with TRBJ2-4; 7 bases are shared with TRBD2. J gave up 1 base and V 2 bases, and 6 bases lay outside the gene matches. Germline assignment: CDR1 SGHTS and CDR2 YDEGEE. This CDR3 has 16 residues. The CDR3 DNA follows: TGTGCCAGCAGCTTTCAGGTGGGAGGGGCCAAAAACATTCAGTACTTC. As protein: CASSFQVGGAKNIQYF.

V is TRBV5-1 and J is TRBJ2-7; D possibly corresponds to TRBD2 (6 bases). This CDR3 is 14 amino acids long. Germline loops: CDR1 SGHRS, CDR2 YFSETQ. Trimming took off 1 base at V and 2 bases at J, with 10 bases between the two ends. The CDR3 loop is CASSLRGRPYEQYF. CDR3 DNA: TGCGCCAGCAGCTTGCGGGGGAGGCCCTACGAGCAGTACTTC.

This chain connects TRBV10-3 to TRBJ2-7; D perhaps matches TRBD1 (6 bases). The CDR3 extends over 13 amino acids. Germline assignment: CDR1 ENHRY and CDR2 SYGVKD. V was shortened by 8 bases and J by 4 bases, with 15 bases between the two germline ends. In DNA, the CDR3 is TGTGCCATCGCCGGGACAACCGTTTACGAGCAGTACTTC. It specifies CAIAGTTVYEQYF.

The chain employs TRBV10-2 and TRBJ2-1; D possibly corresponds to TRBD2 (6 bases). Germline V gene sequence: CDR1 WSHSY, CDR2 SAAADI. V lost 6 bases to trimming and J lost 4 bases, with 13 bases between them. The length of the CDR3 is 14 residues. The CDR3 sequence is CASRGTGDYNEQFF. The CDR3 bases are TGCGCCAGCAGGGGGACGGGAGATTACAATGAGCAGTTCTTC.

The chain recombines TRBV9 with TRBJ2-2, with 7 bases lining up with TRBD2. V lost 3 bases and J lost 3; bases outside the gene matches: 8. This CDR3 has 16 amino acids. Germline CDR1 and CDR2: SGDLS and YYNGEE. CDR3 sequence (DNA): TGTGCCAGCAGCGCTCCTAGCGGAGGCGACACCGGGGAGCTGTTTTTT. The encoded protein is CASSAPSGGDTGELFF.

This rearrangement joins TRBV29-1 to TRBJ2-7, with 7 nucleotides matching TRBD2. CDR3 size: 12 residues. V was pared by 3 bases and J by 6 bases, with 5 bases of the junction left unmatched. Per the germline V gene, CDR1 is SQVTM and CDR2 is ANQGSEA. The CDR3 region is CSVEGGSREQYF. In DNA form, the CDR3 reads TGCAGCGTTGAGGGGGGGTCTCGCGAGCAGTACTTC.

The chain uses TRBV6-1 and TRBJ2-7; 13 bases fit TRBD2. With V trimmed by 6 bases and J by 2 bases, 4 bases remained unmatched. The CDR3 sequence is 15 residues long. CDR1 MNHNS and CDR2 SASEGT come from the germline V gene. Written as DNA, the CDR3 is TGTGCCAGCAGCTCACTAGCGGGGGGGACCTACGAGCAGTACTTC. Amino acid sequence: CASSSLAGGTYEQYF.

The chain uses TRBV2 and TRBJ1-6; 9 bases fit TRBD1. The CDR3 is 14 residues long. The germline gives CDR1 SNHLY, CDR2 FYNNEI. Trimming took 7 bases from V and 10 from J; bases not matched to a gene: 8. DNA of the CDR3: TGTGCCAGCATGGCCGGACAGGGGAACTCACCCCTCCACTTT. This gives the protein CASMAGQGNSPLHF.

The chain links TRBV6-5 to TRBJ1-3, with D uncertain. CDR3 size: 15 residues. V gave up 0 bases and J gave up 4 bases, with 10 bases separating them. Germline lookup yields CDR1 MNHEY and CDR2 SVGAGI. The CDR3 nucleotides read TGTGCCAGCAGTTACTCAATCAGTAAAGGAAACACCATATATTTT. As protein: CASSYSISKGNTIYF.

This clone was observed a single time. This chain links TRBV5-1 with TRBJ2-7; possible D gene TRBD2, 6 bases. Trimming took 4 bases from V and 3 from J, leaving 14 bases between them. Germline V gene lookup returns CDR1 SGHRS and CDR2 YFSETQ. CDR3 length equals 14 residues. CDR3 region: CASSPSGLLYEQYF. The CDR3 nucleotides read TGCGCCAGCAGCCCCTCGGGACTCCTCTACGAGCAGTACTTC.

The rearrangement uses TRBV9 and TRBJ1-5; no definite D call. The germline V and J ends were trimmed by 0 bases and 6 bases, with 22 bases remaining between them. This CDR3 comprises 18 residues. Germline V gene sequence: CDR1 SGDLS, CDR2 YYNGEE. This chain's CDR3 is CASSVAGRTGKEPQPQHF. CDR3 bases: TGTGCCAGCAGCGTAGCTGGGAGGACGGGGAAGGAACCTCAGCCCCAGCATTTT.

V and J are TRBV5-8 and TRBJ2-3; 9 nucleotides agree with TRBD1. Germline assignment: CDR1 SGHTS and CDR2 YDEGEE. V lost 4 bases and J lost 3; bases outside the gene matches: 6. The CDR3 totals 15 residues. The CDR3 coding sequence is TGTGCCAGCAGCAGGACAGGGGAAGTAACAGATACGCAGTATTTT. This codes for CASSRTGEVTDTQYF.

The genes are TRBV7-9 and TRBJ1-1, with D possibly being TRBD1 (5 bases). This CDR3 is built from 14 residues. Between the trimmed V and J ends, which lost 4 bases and 0 bases, there was a span of 9 bases. Germline loops: CDR1 SEHNR, CDR2 FQNEAQ (reference sequence). The CDR3 DNA sequence: TGTGCCAGCAGCTCAGGGATCATGAACACTGAAGCTTTCTTT. Amino acids: CASSSGIMNTEAFF. Full variable domain (remainder filled in from reference TRBV7-9 and TRBJ1-1): DTGVSQNPRHKITKRGQNVTFRCDPISEHNRLYWYRQTLGQGPEFLTYFQNEAQLEKSRLLSDRFSAERPKGSFSTLEIQRTEQGDSAMYLCASSSGIMNTEAFFGQGTRLTVV.

This clone has ten or more counts. The chain couples TRBV4-3 to TRBJ1-5, with D perhaps TRBD1 (5 bases). Trimming took 1 base from V and 6 from J, leaving 10 bases between them. Germline V CDR1 and CDR2: LGHNA, YSLEER. This CDR3 comprises 14 residues. The CDR3 loop reads CASSQGQMGQPQHF. CDR3 sequence (DNA): TGCGCCAGCAGCCAAGGACAGATGGGTCAGCCCCAGCATTTT.

This clone has just a few counts. V and J are TRBV5-1 and TRBJ1-5; the D is unclear. CDR1 and CDR2 from the germline V gene are SGHRS and YFSETQ. The CDR3 loop spans 13 amino acids. Trimming pared 0 bases from V and 4 bases from J, leaving 5 bases between. In DNA, the CDR3 is TGCGCCAGCAGCTTGGATGTAAATCAGCCCCAGCATTTT. This translates into CASSLDVNQPQHF. Complete variable domain (other parts from reference TRBV5-1 and TRBJ1-5): KAGVTQTPRYLIKTRGQQVTLSCSPISGHRSVSWYQQTPGQGLQFLFEYFSETQRNKGNFPGRFSGRQFSNSRSEMNVSTLELGDSALYLCASSLDVNQPQHFGDGTRLSIL.

CDR3 sequence reads: CASSLSHGELFF. The DNA of the CDR3 is TGTGCCAGCAGTTTATCCCACGGGGAGCTGTTTTTT. This chain joins TRBV27 and TRBJ2-2, with D unclear. This CDR3 is built from 12 residues. V was clipped by 0 bases and J by 7 bases, with 3 bases between them. The germline CDR1 and CDR2 sequences are MNHEY and SMNVEV (reference sequence).

This sequence joins TRBV5-1 and TRBJ1-2; D not certain. Trimming took 0 bases from V and 0 from J, leaving 12 bases between them. CDR3 length equals 16 residues. Germline lookup yields CDR1 SGHRS and CDR2 YFSETQ. The CDR3 reads CASSLAQWRTNYGYTF. The CDR3 DNA follows: TGCGCCAGCAGCTTGGCCCAATGGAGGACTAACTATGGCTACACCTTC.

V and J are TRBV5-1 and TRBJ2-3, with 13 bases lining up with TRBD2. There are 16 residues in the CDR3. After removal of 0 bases from V and 5 bases from J, the junction contained 3 bases not matched to a gene. Germline CDR1 is SGHRS and CDR2 is YFSETQ. CDR3 sequence: CASSLELAGGGDTQYF. DNA for the CDR3: TGCGCCAGCAGCTTGGAACTAGCGGGAGGGGGAGATACGCAGTATTTT.

This clone showed up just once. The genes are TRBV2 and TRBJ2-5; tentatively, D is TRBD2 (5 bases). This CDR3 is built from 12 residues. Trimming cost V 8 bases and J 5 bases, with 12 bases left between them. Germline CDR1 is SNHLY and CDR2 is FYNNEI. CDR3 in amino acids: CASSNRGETQYF. CDR3 in DNA: TGTGCCAGCTCCAACAGAGGGGAGACCCAGTACTTC.